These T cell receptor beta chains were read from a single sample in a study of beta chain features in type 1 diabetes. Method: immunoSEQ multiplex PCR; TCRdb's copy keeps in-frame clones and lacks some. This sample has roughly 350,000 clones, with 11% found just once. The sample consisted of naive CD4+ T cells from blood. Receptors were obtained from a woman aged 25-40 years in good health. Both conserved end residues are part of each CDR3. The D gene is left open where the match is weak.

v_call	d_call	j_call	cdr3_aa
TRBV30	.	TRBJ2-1	CAWRHATYNEQFF
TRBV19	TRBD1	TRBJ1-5	CASNKGQGSNQPQHF
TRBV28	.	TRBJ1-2	CASTPDSLYGYTF
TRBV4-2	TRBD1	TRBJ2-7	CASSSPGQVAYEQYF
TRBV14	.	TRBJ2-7	CASSSGFREQYF
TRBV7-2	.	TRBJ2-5	CASSLAGRETQYF
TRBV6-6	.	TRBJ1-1	CASRGLMNTEAFF
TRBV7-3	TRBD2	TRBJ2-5	CASSLGLAGGQETQYF
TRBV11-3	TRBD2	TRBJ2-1	CASSLVPGLAENEQFF
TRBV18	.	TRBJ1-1	CASSATEMNTEAFF
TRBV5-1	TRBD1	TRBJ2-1	CASSATGGSYNEQFF
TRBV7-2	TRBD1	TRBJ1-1	CASSAGQGTEAFF
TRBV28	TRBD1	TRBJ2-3	CASSLGQVTDTQYF
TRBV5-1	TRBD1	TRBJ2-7	CASGVTGDGHEQYF
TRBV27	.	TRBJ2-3	CASSPRRDSDTQYF
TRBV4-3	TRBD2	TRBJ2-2	CASSQAGTSGNTGELFF
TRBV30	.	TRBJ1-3	CAWARGYTIYF
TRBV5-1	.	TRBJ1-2	CASSLAKGQGMGGYTF